This T cell receptor beta chain is drawn from a study of T cells after posttransplantation cyclophosphamide. Study conclusions and caveats: Recipient CMV seropositivity and CMV reactivation strongly tracked TRB clonality. Donor-recipient repertoire similarity was low at 1-2 months, rising over year one.

A marrow graft followed busulfan-fludarabine conditioning, with cyclophosphamide on days +3 and +4. The data were produced by immunoSEQ multiplex PCR, yet TCRdb's version contains in-frame clones alone and is incomplete. The table has some 5,700 clones, 1.8% seen once; the top ten hold 28%. This clone was seen a few times. Its antigen remains unidentified. The CDR3 sequence is 16 residues long. Losses at the gene ends were 3 bases for V and 1 base for J; bases not matched to a gene: 4. CDR1 SNHLY and CDR2 FYNNEI come from the germline V gene. V is TRBV2 and J is TRBJ2-4, with 9 bases lining up with TRBD2. The source material was PBMCs, sampled about 37 weeks after a stem cell transplant with posttransplant cyclophosphamide. The source is a male patient between 25 and 40 years old who received an allogeneic stem cell transplant from a related donor, was CMV-positive, and had no GVHD. Some T cells may have come from the graft donor. CDR3 protein: CASSEGLAGAKNIQYF. The CDR3 DNA sequence: TGTGCCAGCAGTGAGGGACTAGCTGGGGCCAAAAACATTCAGTACTTC.